This paragraph reports one T cell receptor (beta chain). The antigen remains unidentified. The CDR3 is made up of 11 amino acids. Trimming pared 5 bases from V and 11 bases from J, leaving 13 bases between. Repertoires were generated with immunoSEQ multiplex PCR, while TCRdb's copy carries only in-frame clones and drops some. Of about 140,000 clones listed, just under 95% were seen once; the top ten hold approximately 5.4%. The data derive from a study of T cell responses to AZD1222 COVID-19 vaccine. Findings and caveats of the study: Donors, mostly white British, included more females; clonal diversity was possibly underestimated.

This sequence joins TRBV5-3 and TRBJ1-1; D is undetermined. TRBV5-3 is treated as an ORF (open reading frame) with a function not yet certain. This TCR derives from an adult in good health. The input for sequencing was peripheral blood, taken on day 0 of AZD1222 vaccination. CDR3 in DNA: TGTGCCAGAAGTTGTAGATTTGGGGCTTTCTTT. Its protein is CARSCRFGAFF.